Listed below are T cell receptor beta chains from one sample, sequenced in a study of identifying expanded T cells in peripheral blood. Method: immunoSEQ multiplex PCR; TCRdb's copy keeps in-frame clones and lacks some. The sample holds some 130,000 clones; 65% to 90% are singletons and the top ten take 8% to 9%. Material for sequencing was blood. The receptors originated from a person between 18 and 69 years old in good health. Each CDR3 is given with its conserved first and last residue. D genes are given only for firm matches. Part of the rows lack a size; the others show once, few, many or a class for expanded clones.

CDR3 DNA	CDR3 protein	J gene	V gene	clone size	D gene
TGTGCCGTTCGAACAACCACTCGTACCGGGGAGCTGTTTTTT	CAVRTTTRTGELFF	TRBJ2-2	TRBV15	-	-
TGTGCCAGCAGCCCTGCGGGTTGGGACGGCTACACCTTC	CASSPAGWDGYTF	TRBJ1-2	TRBV7-2	few	-
TGCGCCAGCAGCTTAGACCCGAACACTGAAGCTTTCTTT	CASSLDPNTEAFF	TRBJ1-1	TRBV5-1	-	-
TGTGCCAGCAGCTTGGGTCGGGTGAACACTGAAGCTTTCTTT	CASSLGRVNTEAFF	TRBJ1-1	TRBV14	once	-
TGTGCCAGCAGTGACGAGGGCATAGTAGGTGGCTACACCTTC	CASSDEGIVGGYTF	TRBJ1-2	TRBV2	-	-
TGTGCCAGCAGCGCCCTGATGAGGAACACCGGGGAGCTGTTTTTT	CASSALMRNTGELFF	TRBJ2-2	TRBV9	-	-
TGTGCCAGCAGCAGGGGTCCCACCTACGAGCAGTACTTC	CASSRGPTYEQYF	TRBJ2-7	TRBV7-9	-	-
TGTGCCAGCTCACCAGGCACTAGCGGCAAAAACATTCAGTACTTC	CASSPGTSGKNIQYF	TRBJ2-4	TRBV18	once	TRBD2
TGTGCCAGCAGTGAAGTTCATGGGGGGCATTACACAGATACGCAGTATTTT	CASSEVHGGHYTDTQYF	TRBJ2-3	TRBV6-1	-	-
TGTGCCAGCAGCCGGGACGGAAACAATGAGCAGTTCTTC	CASSRDGNNEQFF	TRBJ2-1	TRBV11-2	-	-
TGCGCCAGCAGCCAAGCCCAGAGTCAGGAGGGGGCCTACACCTTC	CASSQAQSQEGAYTF	TRBJ1-2	TRBV4-1	-	TRBD1
TGTGCCAGCAGTTTATTGAGGGACGGCTACACCTTC	CASSLLRDGYTF	TRBJ1-2	TRBV28	few	-
TGTGCCAGCAGCCCGACAGCGCAAGAGACCCAGTACTTC	CASSPTAQETQYF	TRBJ2-5	TRBV7-2	few	-
TGTGCCAGCAGCTTAGGCCGACAGGGATTAGATACGCAGTATTTT	CASSLGRQGLDTQYF	TRBJ2-3	TRBV11-3	-	TRBD1
TGTGCCAGCAGCGGTCAACGGGGGCGGGTCTATGGCTACACCTTC	CASSGQRGRVYGYTF	TRBJ1-2	TRBV11-1	-	-
TGCAGCGTTGTGGGAGGGGGTAACACTGAAGCTTTCTTT	CSVVGGGNTEAFF	TRBJ1-1	TRBV29-1	-	-
TGTGCCAGCAGCGTTGACTCAGGAAACACCATATATTTT	CASSVDSGNTIYF	TRBJ1-3	TRBV9	-	-
TGTGCCATCCCGGGACAGGGGGCTGGGGAGCAGTACTTC	CAIPGQGAGEQYF	TRBJ2-7	TRBV21-1	-	-
TGTGCCAGTAGTATCGGACAGGGGCCACTCGGATTCGATGAGCAGTTCTTC	CASSIGQGPLGFDEQFF	TRBJ2-1	TRBV19	-	TRBD1
TGTGCCAGCAGTTACCAGGGGGCAGCTGGCTACACCTTC	CASSYQGAAGYTF	TRBJ1-2	TRBV6-5	-	TRBD1
TGTGCCAGCAGCTTAGAAAGTGAAGCTTTCTTT	CASSLESEAFF	TRBJ1-1	TRBV7-9	-	-
TGTGCCAGCGAGGACATAAAAGAGACCCAGTACTTC	CASEDIKETQYF	TRBJ2-5	TRBV2	-	-
TGCGCCAGCAGCCACATTCTTCGGACTAGCGTAAGCTCCTACGAGCAGTACTTC	CASSHILRTSVSSYEQYF	TRBJ2-7	TRBV4-1	-	TRBD2